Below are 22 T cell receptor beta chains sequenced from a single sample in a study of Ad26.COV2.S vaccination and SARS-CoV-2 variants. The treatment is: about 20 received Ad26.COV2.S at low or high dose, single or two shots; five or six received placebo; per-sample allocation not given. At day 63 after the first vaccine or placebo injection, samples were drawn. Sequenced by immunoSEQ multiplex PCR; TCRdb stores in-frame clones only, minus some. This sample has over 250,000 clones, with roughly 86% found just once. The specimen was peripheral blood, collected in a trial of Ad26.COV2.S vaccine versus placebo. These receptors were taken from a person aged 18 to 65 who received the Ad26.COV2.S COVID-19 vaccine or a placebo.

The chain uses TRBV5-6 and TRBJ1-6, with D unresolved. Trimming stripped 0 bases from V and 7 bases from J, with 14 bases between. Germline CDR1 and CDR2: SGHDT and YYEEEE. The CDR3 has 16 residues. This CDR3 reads CASSLAGPLLNSPLHF. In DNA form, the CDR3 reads TGTGCCAGCAGCTTGGCCGGGCCTCTGTTAAATTCACCCCTCCACTTT.

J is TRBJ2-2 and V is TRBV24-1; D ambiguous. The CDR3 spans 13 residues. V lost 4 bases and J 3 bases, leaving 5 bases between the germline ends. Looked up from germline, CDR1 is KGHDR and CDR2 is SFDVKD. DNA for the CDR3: TGTGCCACCAGTGACAGATACACCGGGGAGCTGTTTTTT. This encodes CATSDRYTGELFF.

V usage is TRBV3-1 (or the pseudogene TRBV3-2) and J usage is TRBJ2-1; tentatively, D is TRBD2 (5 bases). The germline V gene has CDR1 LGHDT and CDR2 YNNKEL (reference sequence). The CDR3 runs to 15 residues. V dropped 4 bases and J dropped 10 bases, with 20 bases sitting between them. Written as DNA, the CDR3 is TGTGCCAGCAGCCGTACGAGGGAAGTCCCTCACGAGCAGTTCTTC. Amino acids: CASSRTREVPHEQFF.

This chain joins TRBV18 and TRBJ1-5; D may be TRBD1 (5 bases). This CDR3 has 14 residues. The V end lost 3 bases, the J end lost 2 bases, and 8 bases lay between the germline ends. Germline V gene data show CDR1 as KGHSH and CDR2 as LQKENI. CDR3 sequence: CASSPGDGNQPQHF. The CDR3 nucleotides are TGTGCCAGCTCACCGGGGGACGGCAATCAGCCCCAGCATTTT.

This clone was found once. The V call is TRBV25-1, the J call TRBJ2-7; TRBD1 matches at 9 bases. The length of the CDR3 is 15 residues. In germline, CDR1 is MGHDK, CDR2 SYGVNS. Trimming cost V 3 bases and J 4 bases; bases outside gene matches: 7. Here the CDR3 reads CASSDGGTGLYEQYF. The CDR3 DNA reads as TGTGCCAGCAGTGATGGCGGGACAGGGTTATACGAGCAGTACTTC.

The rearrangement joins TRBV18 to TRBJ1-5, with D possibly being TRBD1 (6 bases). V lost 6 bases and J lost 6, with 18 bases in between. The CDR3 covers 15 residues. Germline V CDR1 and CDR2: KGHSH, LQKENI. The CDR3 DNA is TGTGCCAGCTCGTCCGACAGGCCTACTCCTCAGCCCCAGCATTTT. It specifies CASSSDRPTPQPQHF.

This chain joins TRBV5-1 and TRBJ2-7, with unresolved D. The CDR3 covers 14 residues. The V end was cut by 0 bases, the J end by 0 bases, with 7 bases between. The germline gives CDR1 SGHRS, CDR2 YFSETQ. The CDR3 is CASSLAGSSYEQYF. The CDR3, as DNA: TGCGCCAGCAGCTTGGCCGGGTCCTCCTACGAGCAGTACTTC.

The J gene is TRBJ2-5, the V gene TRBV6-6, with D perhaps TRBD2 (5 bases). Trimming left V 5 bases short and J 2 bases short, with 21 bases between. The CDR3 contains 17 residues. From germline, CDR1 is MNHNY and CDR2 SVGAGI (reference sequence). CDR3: CASSLSPRAGIQETQYF. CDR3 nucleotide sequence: TGTGCCAGCAGTCTATCACCGAGGGCAGGTATTCAAGAGACCCAGTACTTC.

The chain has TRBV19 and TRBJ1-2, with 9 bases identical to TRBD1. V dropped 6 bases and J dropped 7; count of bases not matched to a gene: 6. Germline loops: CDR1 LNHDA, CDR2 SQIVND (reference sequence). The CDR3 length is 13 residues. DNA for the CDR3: TGTGCCAGTAGAGGACAGGGGAGTAGTGGCTACACCTTC. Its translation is CASRGQGSSGYTF.

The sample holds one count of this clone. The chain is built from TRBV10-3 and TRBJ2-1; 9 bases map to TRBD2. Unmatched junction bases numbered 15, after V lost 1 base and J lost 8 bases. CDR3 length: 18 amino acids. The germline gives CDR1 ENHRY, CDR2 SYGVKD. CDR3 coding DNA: TGTGCCATCAGTGAGTGGTCGCGGGGGGGCGTTTTTACGTATGAGCAGTTCTTC. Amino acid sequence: CAISEWSRGGVFTYEQFF.

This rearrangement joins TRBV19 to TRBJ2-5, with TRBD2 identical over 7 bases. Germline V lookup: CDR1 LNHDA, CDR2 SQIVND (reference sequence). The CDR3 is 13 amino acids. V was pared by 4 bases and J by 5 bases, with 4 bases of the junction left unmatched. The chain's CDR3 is CASSREGGETQYF. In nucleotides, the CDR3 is TGTGCCAGTAGTAGGGAGGGAGGGGAGACCCAGTACTTC.

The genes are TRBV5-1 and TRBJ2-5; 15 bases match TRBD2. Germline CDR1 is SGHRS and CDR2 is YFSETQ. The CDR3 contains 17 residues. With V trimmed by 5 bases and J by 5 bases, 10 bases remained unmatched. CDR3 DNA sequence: TGCGCCAGCAGGCCGTCGGGACTAGCGGGGGGTTGGGAGACCCAGTACTTC. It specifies CASRPSGLAGGWETQYF.

The CDR3 bases are TGTGCCAGCAGCTTAGCGTCTGGGGGGCAATACGAGCAGTACTTC. Translation gives CASSLASGGQYEQYF. The chain employs TRBV7-2 and TRBJ2-7, with D perhaps TRBD1 or TRBD2 (6 bases each). V gave up 0 bases and J gave up 4 bases, with 13 bases separating them. CDR3 length: 15 amino acids. Germline-derived CDR1 and CDR2 are SGHTA and FQGNSA.

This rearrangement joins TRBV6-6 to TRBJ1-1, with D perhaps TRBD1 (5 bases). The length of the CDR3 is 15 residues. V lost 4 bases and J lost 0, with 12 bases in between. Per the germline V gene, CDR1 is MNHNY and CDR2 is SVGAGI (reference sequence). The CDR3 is CASSSPRALNTEAFF. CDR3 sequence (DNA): TGTGCCAGCAGTTCCCCCAGGGCCCTGAACACTGAAGCTTTCTTT.

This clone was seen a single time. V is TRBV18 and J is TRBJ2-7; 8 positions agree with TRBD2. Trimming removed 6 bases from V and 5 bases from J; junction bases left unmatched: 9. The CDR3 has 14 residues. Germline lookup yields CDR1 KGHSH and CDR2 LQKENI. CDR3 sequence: CASSPEREGDEQYF. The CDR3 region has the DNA TGTGCCAGCTCCCCAGAACGGGAGGGCGACGAGCAGTACTTC.

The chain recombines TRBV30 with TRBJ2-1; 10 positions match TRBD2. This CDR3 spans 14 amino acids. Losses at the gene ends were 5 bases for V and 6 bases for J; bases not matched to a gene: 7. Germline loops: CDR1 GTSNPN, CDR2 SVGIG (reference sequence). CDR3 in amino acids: CAWVGTSAGNEQFF. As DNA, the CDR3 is TGTGCCTGGGTCGGGACTAGCGCGGGCAATGAGCAGTTCTTC.

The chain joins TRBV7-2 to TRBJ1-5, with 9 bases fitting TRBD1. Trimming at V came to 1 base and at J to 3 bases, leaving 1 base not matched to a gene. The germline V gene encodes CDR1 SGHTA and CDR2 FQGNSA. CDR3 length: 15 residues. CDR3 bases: TGTGCCAGCAGCTTAGGACAGGGGGACAATCAGCCCCAGCATTTT. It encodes CASSLGQGDNQPQHF.

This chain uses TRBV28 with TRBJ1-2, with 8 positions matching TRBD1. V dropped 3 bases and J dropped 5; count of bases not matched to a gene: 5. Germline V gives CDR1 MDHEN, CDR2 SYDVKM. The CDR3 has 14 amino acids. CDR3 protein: CASSFDRGRYGYTF. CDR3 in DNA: TGTGCCAGCAGTTTTGACAGGGGAAGATATGGCTACACCTTC.

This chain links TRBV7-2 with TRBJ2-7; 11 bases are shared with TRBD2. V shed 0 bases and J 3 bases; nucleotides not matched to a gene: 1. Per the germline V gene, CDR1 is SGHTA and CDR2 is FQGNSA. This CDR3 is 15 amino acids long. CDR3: CASSLATSGNYEQYF. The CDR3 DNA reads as TGTGCCAGCAGCTTAGCGACTAGCGGGAACTACGAGCAGTACTTC.

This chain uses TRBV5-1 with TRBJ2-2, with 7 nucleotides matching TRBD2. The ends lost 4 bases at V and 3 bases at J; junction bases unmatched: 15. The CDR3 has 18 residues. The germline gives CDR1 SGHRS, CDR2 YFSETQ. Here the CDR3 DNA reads TGCGCCAGCAGCAATATGCTAACCGGGACTATGGACACCGGGGAGCTGTTTTTT. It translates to CASSNMLTGTMDTGELFF. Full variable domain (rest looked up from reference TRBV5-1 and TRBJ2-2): KAGVTQTPRYLIKTRGQQVTLSCSPISGHRSVSWYQQTPGQGLQFLFEYFSETQRNKGNFPGRFSGRQFSNSRSEMNVSTLELGDSALYLCASSNMLTGTMDTGELFFGEGSRLTVL.

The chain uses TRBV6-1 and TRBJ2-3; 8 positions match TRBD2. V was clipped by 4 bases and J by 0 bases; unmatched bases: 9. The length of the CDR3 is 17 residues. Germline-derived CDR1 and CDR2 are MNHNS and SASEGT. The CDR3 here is CASSVVLLAVSTDTQYF. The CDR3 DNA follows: TGTGCCAGCAGTGTAGTTTTACTAGCGGTTAGCACAGATACGCAGTATTTT.

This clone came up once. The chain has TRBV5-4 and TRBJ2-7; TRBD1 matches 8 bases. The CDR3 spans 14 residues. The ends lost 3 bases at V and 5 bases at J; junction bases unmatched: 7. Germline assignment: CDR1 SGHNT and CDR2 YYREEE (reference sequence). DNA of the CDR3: TGTGCCAGCAGCTCGAGACAGGGGCGAGACGAGCAGTACTTC. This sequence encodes CASSSRQGRDEQYF. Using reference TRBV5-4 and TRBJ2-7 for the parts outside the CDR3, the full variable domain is ETGVTQSPTHLIKTRGQQVTLRCSSQSGHNTVSWYQQALGQGPQFIFQYYREEENGRGNFPPRFSGLQFPNYSSELNVNALELDDSALYLCASSSRQGRDEQYFGPGTRLTVT.